What follows are 15 T cell receptor beta chains derived from one specimen sequenced in a study of cytomegalovirus exposure and HLA in healthy donors. Only in-frame clones appear in the TCRdb table, and some are missing; sequencing was by immunoSEQ multiplex PCR. This sample has about 140,000 clones; approximately 90% occur once, and the top ten carry 4.5%. The sequencing input was PBMCs. The receptors here all came from a man aged 18 to 35 in good health and CMV-seropositive.

About this clone itself: The sample contains more than one DNA sequence encoding this CDR3. The chain links TRBV6-5 to TRBJ1-1, with TRBD1 matching over 8 bases. Germline V gene data show CDR1 as MNHEY and CDR2 as SVGAGI. V was pared by 4 bases and J by 5 bases, with 3 bases of the junction left unmatched. The length of the CDR3 is 13 residues. CDR3 amino acids: CASSSRGRTEAFF. As DNA, the CDR3 is TGTGCCAGCAGTTCCAGGGGGCGTACTGAAGCTTTCTTT.

The genes are TRBV19 and TRBJ1-5, with 9 bases identical to TRBD1. Germline loops: CDR1 LNHDA, CDR2 SQIVND (reference sequence). The CDR3 loop spans 13 amino acids. Trimming took 10 bases from V and 7 from J; bases not matched to a gene: 8. The CDR3 DNA reads as TGTGCCACCCTGGGACAGGGCGTACAGCCCCAGCATTTT. It specifies CATLGQGVQPQHF.

J is TRBJ2-1 and V is TRBV30, with 12 positions matching TRBD2. Germline trimming cut 4 bases from V and 9 bases from J; bases unmatched to any gene: 7. This CDR3 contains 14 residues. The germline V gene encodes CDR1 GTSNPN and CDR2 SVGIG (reference sequence). The CDR3 region has the DNA TGTGCCTGGACTTCGGGACTAGCGGGTTCTGAGCAGTTCTTC. Its protein is CAWTSGLAGSEQFF.

This CDR3 is CASRHIQGSTDTQYF. The CDR3 DNA is TGCGCCAGCAGACATATACAGGGATCCACAGATACGCAGTATTTT. This rearrangement joins TRBV5-1 to TRBJ2-3; a possible D gene is TRBD1 (6 bases). In germline, CDR1 is SGHRS, CDR2 YFSETQ. V gave up 5 bases and J gave up 2 bases, with 15 bases separating them. The CDR3 has 15 residues. The variable domain in full, completed from reference TRBV5-1 and TRBJ2-3, reads KAGVTQTPRYLIKTRGQQVTLSCSPISGHRSVSWYQQTPGQGLQFLFEYFSETQRNKGNFPGRFSGRQFSNSRSEMNVSTLELGDSALYLCASRHIQGSTDTQYFGPGTRLTVL.

The rearrangement links TRBV19 to TRBJ2-7, with 7 positions matching TRBD1. The CDR3 length is 16 residues. V shed 5 bases and J 5 bases; nucleotides not matched to a gene: 15. Germline V CDR1 and CDR2: LNHDA, SQIVND (reference sequence). The chain's CDR3 is CASSHRGRGKEDEQYF. CDR3 DNA sequence: TGTGCCAGTAGTCATCGGGGCAGGGGGAAAGAGGACGAGCAGTACTTC.

The V gene is TRBV5-1, the J gene TRBJ2-7; 8 positions match TRBD1. The CDR3 runs to 15 residues. In germline, CDR1 is SGHRS, CDR2 YFSETQ. V shed 4 bases and J 2 bases; nucleotides not matched to a gene: 8. The CDR3 protein is CASSVLTGATYEQYF. The CDR3 DNA sequence: TGCGCCAGCAGCGTGCTGACAGGGGCCACCTACGAGCAGTACTTC.

This chain joins TRBV28 and TRBJ1-1; D gene unclear. Trimming pared 5 bases from V and 6 bases from J, leaving 13 bases between. The CDR3 loop spans 13 amino acids. The germline V gene has CDR1 MDHEN and CDR2 SYDVKM. The CDR3 sequence is CASSPFSFAEAFF. The CDR3 bases are TGTGCCAGCAGTCCTTTTAGTTTTGCTGAAGCTTTCTTT. Full variable domain (rest looked up from reference TRBV28 and TRBJ1-1): DVKVTQSSRYLVKRTGEKVFLECVQDMDHENMFWYRQDPGLGLRLIYFSYDVKMKEKGDIPEGYSVSREKKERFSLILESASTNQTSMYLCASSPFSFAEAFFGQGTRLTVV.

V usage is TRBV21-1 and J usage is TRBJ2-7; the table's D call, TRBD1, was not checked against the DNA. TRBV21-1 counts as a pseudogene. The CDR3 totals 15 residues. This CDR3 reads CASTRERGLSYEQYF. The CDR3 nucleotides read TGTGCCAGCACCAGGGAAAGGGGCCTCTCCTACGAGCAGTACTTC.

CDR3 sequence (DNA): TGTGCCACTAATGACGGACTAGAAGATACGCAGTATTTT. Translated: CATNDGLEDTQYF. V and J are TRBV19 and TRBJ2-3; 7 bases are shared with TRBD2. From germline, CDR1 is LNHDA and CDR2 SQIVND (reference sequence). This CDR3 region has 13 residues. V was clipped by 10 bases and J by 5 bases; unmatched bases: 9.

This clone appeared once. The chain combines TRBV27 with TRBJ2-7; 8 bases fit TRBD2. Germline V lookup: CDR1 MNHEY, CDR2 SMNVEV (reference sequence). Losses at the gene ends were 6 bases for V and 2 bases for J; bases not matched to a gene: 12. The CDR3 contains 16 residues. The CDR3 sequence is CASSSYLRGGTYEQYF. The CDR3 DNA reads as TGTGCCAGCAGCTCCTATCTCCGGGGGGGGACCTACGAGCAGTACTTC.

The CDR3 DNA is TGCGCCAGCAGCACCATGACAGGGGAAGGTGAGACCCAGTACTTC. Translating gives CASSTMTGEGETQYF. V and J are TRBV5-1 and TRBJ2-5; 8 bases fit TRBD1. Unmatched junction bases numbered 10, after V lost 4 bases and J lost 5 bases. This CDR3 is built from 15 residues. Germline-derived CDR1 and CDR2 are SGHRS and YFSETQ.

The chain uses TRBV10-3 and TRBJ1-2; TRBD1 matches at 7 bases. J gave up 0 bases and V 6 bases, and 7 bases lay outside the gene matches. Germline CDR1 ENHRY, CDR2 SYGVKD. The CDR3 spans 15 residues. CDR3 DNA sequence: TGTGCCATCAGCACCGGGACAGAAGCTAACTATGGCTACACCTTC. As protein: CAISTGTEANYGYTF.

This clone was seen many times. The genes are TRBV7-9 and TRBJ1-2; 8 nucleotides line up with TRBD1. Germline V gene sequence: CDR1 SEHNR, CDR2 FQNEAQ (reference sequence). With V trimmed by 5 bases and J by 4 bases, 9 bases remained unmatched. The CDR3 consists of 15 residues. For the CDR3, the DNA is TGTGCCAGCAGCGACAGGGACAGGACCAGCTATGGCTACACCTTC. Protein sequence: CASSDRDRTSYGYTF.

The V and J genes are TRBV2 and TRBJ2-7; possibly TRBD1 for D (6 bases). The CDR3 loop spans 12 amino acids. Between the trimmed V and J ends, which lost 7 bases and 9 bases, there was a span of 16 bases. The germline CDR1 and CDR2 sequences are SNHLY and FYNNEI. DNA for the CDR3: TGTGCCAGCAATCGACAGGTGGGTCCGCAGTACTTC. Translating gives CASNRQVGPQYF.

The chain joins TRBV29-1 to TRBJ1-3; D gene unclear. V lost 4 bases and J lost 0, with 7 bases in between. The length of the CDR3 is 13 residues. From germline, CDR1 is SQVTM and CDR2 ANQGSEA. The CDR3 DNA reads as TGCAGCGTTGTGTGGAGCTCTGGAAACACCATATATTTT. Its protein is CSVVWSSGNTIYF.